The 32 T cell receptor beta chains presented below share a single source sample, sequenced in a study of T cell clonotyping in hematopoietic cell transplantation. Assay: immunoSEQ multiplex PCR; the TCRdb copy retains only in-frame clones and omits some. The sample carries fewer than 50,000 clones, less than 95% recorded once. The sequencing sample was made of peripheral blood mononuclear cells. The origin of the receptors is a woman aged 45-60 years in good health. Some clones in this sample may be carry-over from other donors' samples.

The table lists this clone with a few counts. The chain has TRBV23-1 and TRBJ2-7, with 11 bases lining up with TRBD1. TRBV23-1 is treated as an ORF (open reading frame) with a function not yet certain. The CDR3 is 17 amino acids. Losses at the gene ends were 8 bases for V and 3 bases for J; bases not matched to a gene: 15. This CDR3 is CASVSVSRDRGIYEQYF. In nucleotides, the CDR3 is TGCGCCAGCGTCTCCGTCTCCCGGGACAGGGGGATCTACGAGCAGTACTTC.

J is TRBJ2-3 and V is TRBV28; TRBD2 aligns across 7 bases. J was trimmed by 2 bases and V by 8 bases; bases with no gene match: 7. Germline V CDR1 and CDR2: MDHEN, SYDVKM. This CDR3 contains 14 residues. CDR3 nucleotide sequence: TGTGCCAGCCTCAGGGCGGGGGACACAGATACGCAGTATTTT. Protein sequence: CASLRAGDTDTQYF.

The J gene is TRBJ2-1, the V gene TRBV30; a possible D gene is TRBD2 (6 bases). From germline, CDR1 is GTSNPN and CDR2 SVGIG (reference sequence). The CDR3 has 14 residues. V was trimmed by 4 bases and J by 9 bases, leaving 19 bases between them. CDR3 sequence reads: CAWTRGLPRGEQFF. The DNA of the CDR3 is TGTGCCTGGACCCGGGGACTCCCCAGAGGTGAGCAGTTCTTC. Combining the CDR3 with reference TRBV30 and TRBJ2-1 gives the whole variable domain SQTIHQWPATLVQPVGSPLSLECTVEGTSNPNLYWYRQAAGRGLQLLFYSVGIGQISSEVPQNLSASRPQDRQFILSSKKLLLSDSGFYLCAWTRGLPRGEQFFGPGTRLTVL.

This chain uses TRBV5-1 with TRBJ2-3; 9 nucleotides agree with TRBD2. Germline CDR1 reads SGHRS; CDR2 reads YFSETQ. Trimming took 0 bases from V and 6 from J; bases not matched to a gene: 8. The CDR3 has 16 residues. CDR3 sequence reads: CASSLELRGGGDTQYF. The DNA for the CDR3 is TGCGCCAGCAGCTTGGAGTTGCGGGGGGGCGGGGATACGCAGTATTTT.

The V gene is TRBV7-9, the J gene TRBJ2-3; the D is unclear. V was shortened by 4 bases and J by 4 bases, with 15 bases between the two germline ends. The length of the CDR3 is 15 residues. Germline values: CDR1 SEHNR, CDR2 FQNEAQ (reference sequence). The CDR3 here is CASSSPGRSADTQYF. The CDR3 coding sequence is TGTGCCAGCAGCTCTCCAGGCAGGTCGGCAGATACGCAGTATTTT.

The J gene is TRBJ2-7, the V gene TRBV6-1; TRBD1 aligns across 8 bases. The CDR3 length is 14 residues. After removal of 1 base from V and 1 base from J, the junction contained 0 bases not matched to a gene. Per germline, CDR1 MNHNS and CDR2 SASEGT. The CDR3: CASSEGTGSYEQYF. CDR3 DNA: TGTGCCAGCAGTGAAGGGACAGGGTCCTACGAGCAGTACTTC.

This sequence joins TRBV28 and TRBJ2-7; D remains ambiguous. Germline lookup yields CDR1 MDHEN and CDR2 SYDVKM. The CDR3 is made up of 11 amino acids. V was clipped by 2 bases and J by 4 bases, with 3 bases between them. The CDR3 DNA reads TGTGCCAGCAGTTTAGGATACGAGCAGTACTTC. Translated: CASSLGYEQYF.

The chain carries TRBV19 and TRBJ2-1; 15 bases are a match to TRBD2. Germline V gives CDR1 LNHDA, CDR2 SQIVND (reference sequence). CDR3 length equals 16 residues. V trimming: 4 bases; J trimming: 3 bases; junction bases outside the gene matches: 1. CDR3 bases: TGTGCCAGTAGTAAGGGACTAGCGGGGGGCTACAATGAGCAGTTCTTC. Translation gives CASSKGLAGGYNEQFF.

V usage is TRBV25-1 and J usage is TRBJ2-1; possibly TRBD1 for D (6 bases). Germline V gene lookup returns CDR1 MGHDK and CDR2 SYGVNS. The CDR3 totals 13 residues. V was pared by 10 bases and J by 8 bases, with 18 bases between. The CDR3 region is CATLSDSSDEQFF. The CDR3 nucleotides read TGTGCCACCTTGTCGGACAGTAGCGATGAGCAGTTCTTC.

The genes are TRBV13 and TRBJ1-2, with 7 bases fitting TRBD1. Germline V gene sequence: CDR1 PRHDT, CDR2 FYEKMQ (reference sequence). The CDR3 sequence is 17 residues long. Trimming at V came to 2 bases and at J to 5 bases, leaving 14 bases not matched to a gene. CDR3 amino acids: CASSLFHTGTAGYGYTF. The CDR3 nucleotides read TGTGCCAGCAGCTTATTCCATACCGGGACAGCGGGGTATGGCTACACCTTC. Full variable domain (remainder filled in from reference TRBV13 and TRBJ1-2): AAGVIQSPRHLIKEKRETATLKCYPIPRHDTVYWYQQGPGQDPQFLISFYEKMQSDKGSIPDRFSAQQFSDYHSELNMSSLELGDSALYFCASSLFHTGTAGYGYTFGSGTRLTVV.

The chain uses TRBV27 and TRBJ1-6; weak D call: TRBD1 (5 bases). The CDR3 is 16 amino acids. The germline CDR1 and CDR2 sequences are MNHEY and SMNVEV (reference sequence). Trimming left V 2 bases short and J 0 bases short, with 8 bases between. The CDR3 here is CASSLPGGSYNSPLHF. The CDR3 region has the DNA TGTGCCAGCAGTTTACCCGGGGGCTCCTATAATTCACCCCTCCACTTT.

In DNA, the CDR3 is TGTGCCAGCAGCTTAGCAGTTGGACAGGGCTACAATGAGCAGTTCTTC. Its translation: CASSLAVGQGYNEQFF. The chain recombines TRBV7-2 with TRBJ2-1, with 8 bases that match TRBD1. Germline V gene sequence: CDR1 SGHTA, CDR2 FQGNSA. The CDR3 consists of 16 residues. Trimming took 0 bases from V and 3 from J; bases not matched to a gene: 4.

This chain links TRBV6-1 with TRBJ2-3, with D perhaps matching TRBD1 (5 bases). The V and J ends lost 5 bases and 0 bases respectively, with 9 bases between them. The CDR3 covers 14 residues. Germline CDR1 reads MNHNS; CDR2 reads SASEGT. The CDR3 coding sequence is TGTGCCAGCAGTTCGACAGCTAGCACAGATACGCAGTATTTT. Protein: CASSSTASTDTQYF.

With respect to this clone: One junction end disagrees with the germline gene, perhaps due to a read error. The chain uses TRBV5-4 and TRBJ1-6; D is uncertain. CDR1 and CDR2 (germline): SGHNT, YYREEE (reference sequence). The length of the CDR3 is 14 residues. This CDR3 is CASSLAGRNSPLHF. The CDR3 coding sequence is TGTGCAAGCAGCTTGGCCGGGCGCAATTCACCCCTCCACTTT. Based on the CDR3 plus reference TRBV5-4 and TRBJ1-6, the full variable domain is ETGVTQSPTHLIKTRGQQVTLRCSSQSGHNTVSWYQQALGQGPQFIFQYYREEENGRGNFPPRFSGLQFPNYSSELNVNALELDDSALYLCASSLAGRNSPLHFGNGTRLTVT.

The chain recombines TRBV5-8 with TRBJ1-6, with D hard to call. The CDR3 totals 17 residues. With 0 bases removed from V and 4 bases from J, the gap between germline ends came to 14 bases. Germline CDR1 SGHTS, CDR2 YDEGEE. The CDR3 protein is CASSLEAGTAYNSPLHF. DNA for the CDR3: TGTGCCAGCAGCTTGGAGGCAGGAACTGCGTATAATTCACCCCTCCACTTT.

This clone was seen only once. The genes are TRBV9 and TRBJ1-1; no definite D call. This CDR3 contains 14 residues. Trimming removed 4 bases at V and 0 bases at J, with 10 bases between. The V gene's germline CDR1 is SGDLS and CDR2 YYNGEE. This chain's CDR3 is CASSPNPLNTEAFF. CDR3 coding DNA: TGTGCCAGCAGCCCCAACCCTTTGAACACTGAAGCTTTCTTT.

The chain has TRBV5-6 and TRBJ1-1, with D perhaps matching TRBD1 (6 bases). The germline CDR1 and CDR2 sequences are SGHDT and YYEEEE. The CDR3 covers 15 residues. Trimming shortened V by 2 bases and J by 4 bases, and 15 bases separated the two germline ends. This CDR3 reads CASSLRQVGSTEAFF. In nucleotides, the CDR3 is TGTGCCAGCAGCTTAAGACAGGTCGGCAGCACTGAAGCTTTCTTT.

The rearrangement links TRBV5-4 to TRBJ1-5; TRBD1 matches 9 bases. V dropped 4 bases and J dropped 5; count of bases not matched to a gene: 10. The germline V gene has CDR1 SGHNT and CDR2 YYREEE (reference sequence). The CDR3 runs 16 residues. CDR3 loop: CASSLWGQGQDQPQHF. CDR3 nucleotide sequence: TGTGCCAGCAGCCTCTGGGGACAGGGTCAAGATCAGCCCCAGCATTTT.

The chain employs TRBV4-3 and TRBJ1-6, with D maybe TRBD1 (5 bases). Trimming removed 4 bases at V and 4 bases at J, with 14 bases between. CDR1 is LGHNA, CDR2 YSLEER, per germline. The CDR3 is made up of 16 amino acids. CDR3 sequence (DNA): TGCGCCAGCAGCCGCTCCTTGGACATATATAATTCACCCCTCCACTTT. Its protein product is CASSRSLDIYNSPLHF.

This chain joins TRBV19 and TRBJ1-5; possibly TRBD1 for D (5 bases). V was shortened by 8 bases and J by 0 bases, with 14 bases between the two germline ends. This CDR3 has 15 residues. The germline gives CDR1 LNHDA, CDR2 SQIVND (reference sequence). In DNA, the CDR3 is TGTGCCAGTGGCAGGGAGGAGTATAGCAATCAGCCCCAGCATTTT. Translating it yields CASGREEYSNQPQHF.

This sequence joins TRBV7-6 and TRBJ2-5; the D gene could be TRBD1 or TRBD2 (5 bases each). Germline V CDR1 and CDR2: SGHVS, FNYEAQ. Trimming removed 5 bases from V and 0 bases from J, with 7 bases in between. This CDR3 region has 13 residues. CDR3 coding DNA: TGTGCCAGCAGCCGGGACCACCAAGAGACCCAGTACTTC. Protein sequence: CASSRDHQETQYF.

The rearrangement uses TRBV7-9 and TRBJ1-6, with D possibly matching TRBD1 (5 bases). V lost 6 bases and J 7 bases, leaving 16 bases between the germline ends. The CDR3 is made up of 15 amino acids. Germline V gene lookup returns CDR1 SEHNR and CDR2 FQNEAQ (reference sequence). CDR3 DNA sequence: TGTGCCAGCAGTTTCAGTAGAGGGGTGAATTCACCCCTCCACTTT. It is translated as CASSFSRGVNSPLHF.

The chain joins TRBV5-4 to TRBJ2-7; TRBD2 matches at 8 bases. V gave up 3 bases and J gave up 4 bases; unmatched junction bases: 6. Per germline, CDR1 SGHNT and CDR2 YYREEE (reference sequence). There are 14 residues in the CDR3. CDR3 nucleotides: TGTGCCAGCAGCTCGGGACTAGAAACTTACGAGCAGTACTTC. It is translated as CASSSGLETYEQYF.

Regarding this clone: At one end, the junction sequence differs from germline, possibly due to a read error. V is TRBV4-3 and J is TRBJ2-3, with D hard to call. Germline values: CDR1 LGHNA, CDR2 YSLEER. The CDR3 is 14 residues long. The CDR3 DNA is TGCGCCAGCAGCCAAGATAGAACCACAAATACGCAGTATTTT. Amino acids: CASSQDRTTNTQYF.

This chain joins TRBV11-3 and TRBJ2-1; the D gene is possibly TRBD1 (6 bases). Germline V gene sequence: CDR1 SGHNT, CDR2 YENEEA. Trimming removed 5 bases at V and 1 base at J, with 12 bases between. The CDR3 spans 15 residues. The CDR3 protein is CASSNRVASYNEQFF. The DNA of the CDR3 is TGTGCCAGCAGCAACAGGGTCGCTTCCTACAATGAGCAGTTCTTC.

The chain joins TRBV7-2 to TRBJ1-1; 7 bases are a match to TRBD1. The V gene end was trimmed by 1 base and the J gene end by 1 base; junction bases not matched to a gene: 3. Germline values: CDR1 SGHTA, CDR2 FQGNSA. This CDR3 is 15 amino acids long. The CDR3 loop reads CASSLDRGGNTEAFF. CDR3 in DNA: TGTGCCAGCAGCTTAGACAGGGGAGGGAACACTGAAGCTTTCTTT. The variable domain in full, with the rest retrieved from reference TRBV7-2 and TRBJ1-1, is GAGVSQSPSNKVTEKGKDVELRCDPISGHTALYWYRQSLGQGLEFLIYFQGNSAPDKSGLPSDRFSAERTGGSVSTLTIQRTQQEDSAVYLCASSLDRGGNTEAFFGQGTRLTVV.

The chain uses TRBV10-3 and TRBJ1-1; TRBD1 is a possible D gene (5 bases). Per the germline V gene, CDR1 is ENHRY and CDR2 is SYGVKD. Between the trimmed V and J ends, which lost 4 bases and 1 base, there was a span of 22 bases. The CDR3 runs 18 residues. The CDR3 DNA reads as TGTGCCATCAGTGCGAATGGTATTAGTGGGGGGTCGAACACTGAAGCTTTCTTT. Translated, it gives CAISANGISGGSNTEAFF.

The chain couples TRBV30 to TRBJ2-1, with TRBD1 as a possible D gene (5 bases). Trimming stripped 5 bases from V and 6 bases from J, with 17 bases between. This CDR3 has 14 residues. Germline-derived CDR1 and CDR2 are GTSNPN and SVGIG (reference sequence). In DNA form, the CDR3 reads TGTGCCTGGCATTTGGGGTCAGGGCGCAATGAGCAGTTCTTC. It specifies CAWHLGSGRNEQFF.

The V call is TRBV4-2, the J call TRBJ2-7, with D possibly being TRBD2 (5 bases). The CDR3 length is 14 residues. Germline loops: CDR1 LGHNA, CDR2 YNFKEQ. Trimming cost V 0 bases and J 7 bases, with 13 bases left between them. CDR3 bases: TGTGCCAGCAGCCAAGAACTGATAGCGAAAGAGCAGTACTTC. Encoded protein: CASSQELIAKEQYF.

The chain recombines TRBV5-1 with TRBJ2-3, with 12 bases lining up with TRBD2. V was clipped by 6 bases and J by 5 bases; unmatched bases: 7. Germline lookup yields CDR1 SGHRS and CDR2 YFSETQ. This CDR3 contains 15 residues. CDR3 in amino acids: CASIATSGGGDTQYF. CDR3 DNA sequence: TGCGCCAGCATAGCGACTAGCGGGGGTGGAGATACGCAGTATTTT.

The V call is TRBV5-1, the J call TRBJ1-2; maybe TRBD1 (5 bases). The CDR3 spans 14 residues. Trimming left V 6 bases short and J 8 bases short, with 20 bases between. The germline gives CDR1 SGHRS, CDR2 YFSETQ. The CDR3: CASTPGTQSRGYTF. CDR3 sequence (DNA): TGCGCCAGCACCCCAGGGACCCAGTCACGGGGCTACACCTTC.

This chain joins TRBV7-2 and TRBJ1-5, with a possible D match to TRBD1 (5 bases). The CDR3 is 15 residues long. Germline lookup yields CDR1 SGHTA and CDR2 FQGNSA. Trimming cost V 1 base and J 7 bases, with 14 bases left between them. In DNA form, the CDR3 reads TGTGCCAGCAGCTTAGGGAGGTCCCAGGGACAGCCCCAGCATTTT. Protein: CASSLGRSQGQPQHF.